This TCR beta chain was captured in a study of shared clonotypes between healthy human individuals (dated by TCRdb to about 2020). About the investigation overall: A couple of women and a few men aged 18 to 49 years were included in the cohort. For each donor, CD4 naive and CD4 memory were each run on three plates, CD8 naive on two plates, and CD8 memory on one plate. Blood TCR repertoires of roughly five healthy adults were deeply sequenced to estimate repertoire size and the extent of clonotype sharing between individuals. Libraries were prepared and TCR repertoires were sequenced by different laboratories using diverse techniques, in order to increase sequencing depth and limit assay-specific biases. Between about 0.8 and 8.9 billion PBMCs per donor were obtained by leukapheresis.

On this clone itself: No cognate antigen has been identified for it. Base quality data are lacking; no much larger clone is found one base away.

Healthy HIV-negative adults with no recently reported acute infections or vaccinations were included as donors. Every donor was a Caucasian adult living in Nashville, Tennessee, USA. Magnetic negative selection was used to enrich CD4+ T cells, after which naive cells were positively selected on CD45RA and the negative fraction became the memory subset. Blood was collected by leukapheresis, and PBMCs were isolated by Ficoll-Histopaque density gradient centrifugation and then cryopreserved in liquid nitrogen vapor phase. Purity and quantity of every magnetically sorted T cell population were checked by analytical flow cytometry. Genomic DNA was isolated from every sorted fraction and measured by UV absorbance on a Nanodrop 2000c. Overall study results and their limits: Across a handful of donors, roughly 5.1% of naive CD4, roughly 3.5% of naive CD8, 2% to 2.5% of memory CD4, and roughly 0.41% of memory CD8 clonotypes were shared. Larger estimated clonotype richness was generally found for naive subsets than for memory subsets. Because the study included only a small number of donors, the genetic and exposure-history diversity represented was limited. Compared with non-shared clonotypes, clonotypes shared by all four sorted-subset donors had higher generation probabilities. Sampling was restricted to blood, and TCR repertoires in tissues likely differ from the TCR repertoires found in blood. Rarefaction of sorted-subset datasets indicated incomplete sequencing despite the large sequencing depth. Based on pairwise subsampling, the degree of clonotype sharing among donors was expected to be affected by sequencing depth.

The germline V gene sets CDR1 to SGHRS and CDR2 to YFSETQ. The CDR3 sequence holds 15 residues, the cysteine and phenylalanine included. The sequence is cut down to CDR3 DNA, 45 bases in frame from base 1. Cut back by 4 bases and 5 bases, the V and J ends lie 18 bases apart. Using the deep immunoSEQ assay, TCR CDR3 regions were amplified from genomic DNA by multiplex PCR. Extracted genomic DNA from each cell subset was spread evenly across all wells of several immunoSEQ 96-well plates, with each plate serving as a replicate. For sorted subsets, each replicate PCR was loaded with 200 ng genomic DNA, equivalent to about 30,000 T cell genomes. The purified libraries were quantified using a Qubit 3.0 fluorometer, sized with a Bioanalyzer 2100, and then quantified again using the KAPA Library Quantification kit. Every immunoSEQ 96-well plate was sequenced on a dedicated single-read 150-cycle Illumina NextSeq 550 flow cell. Under the source paper's analysis protocol: The immunoSEQ output contained only junctional sequences without quality scores, so filtering could not match that applied to full-length reads. Sequences were annotated with PyIR, a Python wrapper for IgBLAST v1.9, and V/J genes and CDR3 were assigned using IMGT germline references. Any read was removed if the V/J assignment was weak (E-value above 1e-6), the CDR3 was missing, or the read contained stop codons, out-of-frame junctions, or ambiguous translated residues. V3J clonotypes were defined as sequences sharing the same inferred V gene, J gene, and CDR3 amino acid sequence. Percentage overlap between repertoires was calculated by dividing the number of shared unique clonotypes by the size of the smaller repertoire. Three approaches were used to assess repertoire richness: RTK rarefaction, the Chao1 estimator, and Recon v2.1 estimates of unobserved clonotypes. OLGA was used to compute generation probabilities for all TCRbeta clonotypes that the gDNA method yielded from a handful of donors. Held by TCRdb, this immuneACCESS table contains in-frame sequences only and omits some clones. Under half of the omission traces to an unresolved V gene where checked; the cause of the rest is unknown. V and J calls and clone size are those listed in that table; D and trimming were worked out from the DNA. The sample profile shows roughly 1,000,000 clones; around 82% of them were found once. Jointly, the top ten make up more than 0.5% of the sample.

The receptor's source is a man between 18 and 29 years old in good health. Some clones in this sample may be carry-over from other donors' samples. What was sequenced was memory CD4+ T cells from PBMCs. What the cell subset or site label conveys for this sample: CD45RA-negative fraction. The V and J segments used are TRBV5-1 and TRBJ1-2, with the D gene call left open. The DNA sequence is given as TGCGCCAGCAGCCCCACCTCCGGGATTCTATATGGCTACACCTTC. Its coded protein is CASSPTSGILYGYTF.